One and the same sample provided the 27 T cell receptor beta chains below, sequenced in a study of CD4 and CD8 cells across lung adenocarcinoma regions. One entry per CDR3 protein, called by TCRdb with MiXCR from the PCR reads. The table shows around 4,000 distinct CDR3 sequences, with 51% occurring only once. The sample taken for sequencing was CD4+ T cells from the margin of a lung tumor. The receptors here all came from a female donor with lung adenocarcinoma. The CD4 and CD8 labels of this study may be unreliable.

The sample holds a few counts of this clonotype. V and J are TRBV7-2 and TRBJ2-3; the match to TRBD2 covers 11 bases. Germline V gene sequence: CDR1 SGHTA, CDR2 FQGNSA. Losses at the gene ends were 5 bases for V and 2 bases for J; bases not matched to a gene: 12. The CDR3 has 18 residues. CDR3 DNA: TGTGCCAGCAGCCGAGACCCTTTAGCGGGAGGGCCCACAGATACGCAGTATTTT. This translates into CASSRDPLAGGPTDTQYF. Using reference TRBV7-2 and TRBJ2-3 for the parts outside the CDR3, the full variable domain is GAGVSQSPSNKVTEKGKDVELRCDPISGHTALYWYRQSLGQGLEFLIYFQGNSAPDKSGLPSDRFSAERTGGSVSTLTIQRTQQEDSAVYLCASSRDPLAGGPTDTQYFGPGTRLTVL.

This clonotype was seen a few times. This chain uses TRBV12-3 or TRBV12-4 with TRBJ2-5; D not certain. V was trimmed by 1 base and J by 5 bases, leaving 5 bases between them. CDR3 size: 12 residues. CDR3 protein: CASSLGFETQYF. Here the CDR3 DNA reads TGTGCCAGCAGTTTAGGTTTCGAGACCCAGTACTTC.

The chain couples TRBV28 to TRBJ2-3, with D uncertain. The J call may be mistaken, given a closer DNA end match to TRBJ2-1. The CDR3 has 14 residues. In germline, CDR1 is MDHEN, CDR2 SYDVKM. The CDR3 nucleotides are TGTGCCAGCAGACTAAGGACGCATAGTGATGAGCAGTTCTTC. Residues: CASRLRTHSDEQFF.

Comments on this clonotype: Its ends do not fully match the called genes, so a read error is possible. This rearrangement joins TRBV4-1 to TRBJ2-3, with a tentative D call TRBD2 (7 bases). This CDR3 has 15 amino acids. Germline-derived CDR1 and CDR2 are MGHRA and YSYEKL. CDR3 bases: TGCGCCAGGGGGGAAGGGGGAGGGAGCACAGATACCCAGTATTTT. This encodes CARGEGGGSTDTQYF.

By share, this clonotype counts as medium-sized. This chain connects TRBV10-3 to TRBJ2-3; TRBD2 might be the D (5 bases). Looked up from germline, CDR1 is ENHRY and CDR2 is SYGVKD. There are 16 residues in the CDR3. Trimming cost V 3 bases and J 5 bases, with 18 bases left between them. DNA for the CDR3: TGTGCCATCAGTGACCCGGGATTAATCGTAGGAGATACGCAGTATTTT. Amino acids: CAISDPGLIVGDTQYF.

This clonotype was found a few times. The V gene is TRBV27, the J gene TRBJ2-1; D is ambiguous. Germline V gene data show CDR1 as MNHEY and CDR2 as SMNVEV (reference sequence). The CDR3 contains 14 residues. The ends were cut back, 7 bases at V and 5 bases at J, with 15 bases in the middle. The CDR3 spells CASIHLWGNNEQFF. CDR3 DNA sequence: TGTGCCAGCATCCATCTCTGGGGAAACAATGAGCAGTTCTTC.

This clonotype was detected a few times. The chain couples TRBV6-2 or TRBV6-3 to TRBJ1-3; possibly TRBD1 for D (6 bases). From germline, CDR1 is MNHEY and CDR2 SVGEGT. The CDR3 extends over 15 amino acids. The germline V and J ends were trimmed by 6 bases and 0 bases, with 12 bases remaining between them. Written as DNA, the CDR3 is TGTGCCAGCAGGGACAGCACTCTCTCTGGAAACACCATATATTTT. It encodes CASRDSTLSGNTIYF.

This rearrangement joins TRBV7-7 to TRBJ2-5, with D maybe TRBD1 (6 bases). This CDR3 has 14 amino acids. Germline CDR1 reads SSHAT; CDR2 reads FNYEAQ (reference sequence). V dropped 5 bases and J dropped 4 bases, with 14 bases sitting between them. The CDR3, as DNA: TGTGCCAGCAGCCCAGACAGGACGGGAGAGACCCAGTACTTC. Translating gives CASSPDRTGETQYF.

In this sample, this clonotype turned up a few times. The CDR3 loop reads CASSVRSGGPRDTQYF. CDR3 coding DNA: TGCGCCAGCAGTGTTAGATCGGGAGGCCCGAGGGATACGCAGTATTTT. The V and J genes are TRBV10-1 and TRBJ2-3; 7 bases align to TRBD2. Germline V gene data show CDR1 as WNHNN and CDR2 as SYGVQD (reference sequence). V shed 4 bases and J 6 bases; nucleotides not matched to a gene: 13. This CDR3 is 16 amino acids long.

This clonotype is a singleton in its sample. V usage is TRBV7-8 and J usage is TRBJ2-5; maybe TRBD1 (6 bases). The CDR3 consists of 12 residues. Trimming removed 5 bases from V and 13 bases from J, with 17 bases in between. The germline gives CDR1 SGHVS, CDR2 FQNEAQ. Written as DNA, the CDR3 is TGTGCCAGCAGCCAAAACCTACAGGGATTGTACTTC. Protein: CASSQNLQGLYF.

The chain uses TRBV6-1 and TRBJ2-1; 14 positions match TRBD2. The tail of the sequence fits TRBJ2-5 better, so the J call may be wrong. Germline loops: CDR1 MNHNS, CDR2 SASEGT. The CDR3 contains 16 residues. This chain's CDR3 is CASSRGTSGSQETQYF. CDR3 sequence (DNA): TGTGCCAGCAGCCGAGGGACTAGCGGGAGTCAAGAGACCCAGTACTTC.

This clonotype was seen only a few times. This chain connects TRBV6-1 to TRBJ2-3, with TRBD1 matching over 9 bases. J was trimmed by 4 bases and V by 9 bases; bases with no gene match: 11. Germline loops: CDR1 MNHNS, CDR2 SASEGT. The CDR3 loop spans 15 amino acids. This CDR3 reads CASLGDRVSADTQYF. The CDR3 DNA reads TGTGCCAGTCTTGGGGACAGGGTGTCTGCAGATACGCAGTATTTT.

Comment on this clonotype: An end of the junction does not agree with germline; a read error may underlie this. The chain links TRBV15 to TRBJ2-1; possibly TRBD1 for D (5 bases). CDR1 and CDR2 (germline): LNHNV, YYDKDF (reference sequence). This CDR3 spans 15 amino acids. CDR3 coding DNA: TGTGCCACCAAAGAGCAGGGTTTGGGGCACAATGCGCAGTTTTTT. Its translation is CATKEQGLGHNAQFF.

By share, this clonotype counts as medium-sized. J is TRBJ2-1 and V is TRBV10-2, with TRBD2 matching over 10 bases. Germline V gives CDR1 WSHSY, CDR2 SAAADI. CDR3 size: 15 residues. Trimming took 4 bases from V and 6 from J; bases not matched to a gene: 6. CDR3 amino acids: CASSVSSGSVNEQFF. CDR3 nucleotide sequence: TGCGCCAGCAGTGTATCTAGCGGGAGTGTCAATGAGCAGTTCTTC.

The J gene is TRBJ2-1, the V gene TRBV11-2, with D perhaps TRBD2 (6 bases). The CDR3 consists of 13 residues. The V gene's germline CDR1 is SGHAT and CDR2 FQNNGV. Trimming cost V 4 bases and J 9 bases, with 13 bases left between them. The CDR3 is CASSSTSIVEQFF. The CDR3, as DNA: TGTGCCAGCAGCTCGACTAGTATAGTTGAGCAGTTCTTC.

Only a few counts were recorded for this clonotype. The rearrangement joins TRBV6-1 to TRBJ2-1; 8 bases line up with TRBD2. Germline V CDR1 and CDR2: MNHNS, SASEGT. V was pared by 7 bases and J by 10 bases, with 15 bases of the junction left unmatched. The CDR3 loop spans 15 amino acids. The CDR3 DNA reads TGTGCCAGCAAGCCGGTCTTAGCGGGGTTCAGGGAGCAGTTCTTC. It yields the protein CASKPVLAGFREQFF.

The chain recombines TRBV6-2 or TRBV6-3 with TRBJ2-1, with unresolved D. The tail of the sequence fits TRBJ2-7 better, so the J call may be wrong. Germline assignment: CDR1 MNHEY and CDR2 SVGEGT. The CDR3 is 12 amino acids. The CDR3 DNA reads TGTGCCAGCAGGGCCATGTGGGGCGAGCAGTACTTC. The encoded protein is CASRAMWGEQYF.

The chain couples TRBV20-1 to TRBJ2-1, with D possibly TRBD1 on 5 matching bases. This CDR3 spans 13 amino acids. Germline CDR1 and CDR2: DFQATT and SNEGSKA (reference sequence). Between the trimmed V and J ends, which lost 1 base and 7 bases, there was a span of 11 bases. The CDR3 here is CSARVQGGNEQFF. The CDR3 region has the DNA TGCAGTGCTAGAGTTCAGGGTGGGAATGAGCAGTTCTTC.

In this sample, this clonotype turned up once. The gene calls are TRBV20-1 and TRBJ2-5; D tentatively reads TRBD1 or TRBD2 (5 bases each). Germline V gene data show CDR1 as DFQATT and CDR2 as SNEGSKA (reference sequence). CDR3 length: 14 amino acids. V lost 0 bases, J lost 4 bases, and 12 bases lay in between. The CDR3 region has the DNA TGCAGTGCTAGAGATTTGGGGGTACCAGAGACCCAGTACTTC. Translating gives CSARDLGVPETQYF.

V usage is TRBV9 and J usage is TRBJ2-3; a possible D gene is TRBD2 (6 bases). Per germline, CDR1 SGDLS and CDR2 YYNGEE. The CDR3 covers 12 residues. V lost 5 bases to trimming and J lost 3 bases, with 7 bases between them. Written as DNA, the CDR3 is TGTGCCAGCAGAGGAGGGACAGATACGCAGTATTTT. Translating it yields CASRGGTDTQYF.

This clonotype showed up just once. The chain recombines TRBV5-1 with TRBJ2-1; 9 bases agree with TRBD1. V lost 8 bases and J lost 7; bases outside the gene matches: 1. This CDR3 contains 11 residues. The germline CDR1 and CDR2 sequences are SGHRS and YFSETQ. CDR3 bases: TGCGCCAGTGGGACAGGGAATGAGCAGTTCTTC. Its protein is CASGTGNEQFF. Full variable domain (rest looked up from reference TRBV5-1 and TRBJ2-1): KAGVTQTPRYLIKTRGQQVTLSCSPISGHRSVSWYQQTPGQGLQFLFEYFSETQRNKGNFPGRFSGRQFSNSRSEMNVSTLELGDSALYLCASGTGNEQFFGPGTRLTVL.

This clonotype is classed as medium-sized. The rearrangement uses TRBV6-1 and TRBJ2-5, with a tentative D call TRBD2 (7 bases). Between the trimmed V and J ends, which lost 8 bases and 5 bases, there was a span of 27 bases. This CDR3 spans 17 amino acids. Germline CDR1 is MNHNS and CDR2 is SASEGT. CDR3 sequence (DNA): TGTGCCAGCTCTTTAGGGAGGGCCAGGGGCAACTTGGAGACCCAGTACTTC. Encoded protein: CASSLGRARGNLETQYF.

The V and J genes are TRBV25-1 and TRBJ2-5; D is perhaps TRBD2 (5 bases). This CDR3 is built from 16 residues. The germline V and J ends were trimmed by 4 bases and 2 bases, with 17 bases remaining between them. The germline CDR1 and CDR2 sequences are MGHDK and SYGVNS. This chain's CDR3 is CASSAPKDFPQETQYF. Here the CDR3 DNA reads TGTGCCAGCAGTGCCCCGAAGGACTTTCCTCAAGAGACCCAGTACTTC.

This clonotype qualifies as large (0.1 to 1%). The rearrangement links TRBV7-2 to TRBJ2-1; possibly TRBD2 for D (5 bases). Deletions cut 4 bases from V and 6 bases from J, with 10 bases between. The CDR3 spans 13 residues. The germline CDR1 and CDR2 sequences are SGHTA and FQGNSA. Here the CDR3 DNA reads TGTGCCAGCAGCTCGTCCGGAGGCAATGAGCAGTTCTTC. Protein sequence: CASSSSGGNEQFF.

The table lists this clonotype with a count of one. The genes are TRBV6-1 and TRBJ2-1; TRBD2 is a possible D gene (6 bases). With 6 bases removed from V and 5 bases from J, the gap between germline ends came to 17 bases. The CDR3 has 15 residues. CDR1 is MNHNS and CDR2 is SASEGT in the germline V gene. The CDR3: CASRTPRLANNEQFF. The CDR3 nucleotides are TGTGCCAGCAGAACTCCGCGGCTAGCGAACAATGAGCAGTTCTTC.

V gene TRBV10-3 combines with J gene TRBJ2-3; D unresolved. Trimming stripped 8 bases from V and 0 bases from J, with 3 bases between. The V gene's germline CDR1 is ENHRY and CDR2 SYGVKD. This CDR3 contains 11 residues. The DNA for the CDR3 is TGTGCCATCGGAAGCACAGATACGCAGTATTTT. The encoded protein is CAIGSTDTQYF.

The CDR3 loop reads CASSFQGPYEQFF. CDR3 DNA: TGTGCCAGCAGTTTTCAGGGTCCGTACGAGCAGTTCTTC. J is TRBJ2-1 and V is TRBV27; perhaps TRBD1 as D (5 bases). The CDR3 extends over 13 amino acids. Germline assignment: CDR1 MNHEY and CDR2 SMNVEV (reference sequence). Between the trimmed V and J ends, which lost 3 bases and 10 bases, there was a span of 13 bases.